Listed here are 18 T cell receptor beta chains from one sample, sequenced in a study of CD8 T cells in ankylosing spondylitis. Notes on the study in general: Among TCR beta sequences, a motif of roughly 8 highly homologous variants appeared characteristic of ankylosing spondylitis blood.

The antigens these receptors bind are not known. One entry per CDR3 protein results from TCRdb running MiXCR on the 5' RACE reads. Seen here are over 600,000 distinct CDR3 sequences, about 20% observed once, and the top ten hold about 19%. The sequenced material came from blood, either unsorted or a sorted T cell fraction (not recorded which). These receptors were collected from a male donor with ankylosing spondylitis.

The rearrangement uses TRBV4-2 and TRBJ1-6; possible D gene TRBD1, 6 bases. The length of the CDR3 is 16 residues. CDR1 is LGHNA, CDR2 YNFKEQ, per germline. V gave up 0 bases and J gave up 12 bases, with 18 bases separating them. CDR3 residues: CASSQEPSGVSKPLHF. CDR3 in DNA: TGTGCCAGCAGCCAAGAGCCGTCAGGGGTCTCAAAACCCCTCCACTTT.

The V and J genes are TRBV5-1 and TRBJ1-2, with 9 bases fitting TRBD1. The CDR3 sequence is 15 residues long. V dropped 4 bases and J dropped 4; count of bases not matched to a gene: 8. Germline CDR1 is SGHRS and CDR2 is YFSETQ. CDR3 in amino acids: CASSTTGTGTYGYTF. The CDR3 DNA reads TGCGCCAGCAGCACCACCGGGACAGGGACCTATGGCTACACCTTC.

This chain connects TRBV5-1 to TRBJ2-3, with 14 bases matching TRBD2. This CDR3 has 18 amino acids. Germline trimming cut 3 bases from V and 4 bases from J; bases unmatched to any gene: 10. Germline V lookup: CDR1 SGHRS, CDR2 YFSETQ. The CDR3 spells CASSSVGLAGGPADTQYF. The DNA for the CDR3 is TGCGCCAGCAGCTCCGTTGGACTAGCGGGGGGTCCTGCAGATACGCAGTATTTT.

This clonotype was seen at least ten times. The chain uses TRBV29-1 and TRBJ2-1; D ambiguous. V was cut by 7 bases and J by 2 bases, with 15 bases left in between. CDR1 SQVTM and CDR2 ANQGSEA come from the germline V gene. The CDR3 contains 14 residues. This chain's CDR3 is CSALPTDTYNEQFF. The CDR3 nucleotides are TGCAGCGCCCTCCCGACCGACACCTACAATGAGCAGTTCTTC.

This clonotype has more than one count but fewer than ten. The chain is built from TRBV5-1 and TRBJ1-2; D is ambiguous. The germline V and J ends were trimmed by 3 bases and 2 bases, with 8 bases remaining between them. This CDR3 has 13 residues. The germline gives CDR1 SGHRS, CDR2 YFSETQ. The CDR3 loop is CASSSDANYGYTF. DNA for the CDR3: TGCGCCAGCAGCTCGGACGCGAACTATGGCTACACCTTC. Using reference TRBV5-1 and TRBJ1-2 for the parts outside the CDR3, the full variable domain is KAGVTQTPRYLIKTRGQQVTLSCSPISGHRSVSWYQQTPGQGLQFLFEYFSETQRNKGNFPGRFSGRQFSNSRSEMNVSTLELGDSALYLCASSSDANYGYTFGSGTRLTVV.

This clonotype was seen a few times. J is TRBJ2-5 and V is TRBV20-1; 10 bases match TRBD1. The CDR3 extends over 15 amino acids. Germline loops: CDR1 DFQATT, CDR2 SNEGSKA (reference sequence). J lost 5 bases, V lost 0 bases, and 6 bases had no gene match. The CDR3 DNA follows: TGCAGTGCTAGAGAGGTGACAGGGGGCAGGGAGACCCAGTACTTC. The encoded protein is CSAREVTGGRETQYF.

V usage is TRBV27 and J usage is TRBJ2-7; 7 nucleotides match TRBD2. Germline V gene lookup returns CDR1 MNHEY and CDR2 SMNVEV (reference sequence). The CDR3 loop spans 15 amino acids. The trim removed 3 bases at V and 7 bases at J, leaving 12 bases unmatched. DNA of the CDR3: TGTGCCAGCAGTTTGGGGGACTACCGACATGGGGAGCAGTACTTC. This gives the protein CASSLGDYRHGEQYF.

In this sample, this clonotype turned up once. The chain carries TRBV6-2 or TRBV6-3 and TRBJ2-7; D unclear. The ends were cut back, 2 bases at V and 3 bases at J, with 5 bases in the middle. This CDR3 has 12 amino acids. Germline V gives CDR1 MNHEY, CDR2 SVGEGT. This CDR3 reads CASSYVDYEQYF. CDR3 nucleotide sequence: TGTGCCAGCAGTTACGTCGACTACGAGCAGTACTTC.

V usage is TRBV5-5 and J usage is TRBJ1-3, with TRBD1 matching over 7 bases. The CDR3 loop spans 16 amino acids. Germline CDR1 is SGHKS and CDR2 is YYEKEE (reference sequence). The junction had 3 bases not matched to a gene; V was cut back by 0 bases and J by 0 bases. Written as DNA, the CDR3 is TGTGCCAGCAGCTTGGTGGGACAGAGCTCTGGAAACACCATATATTTT. It specifies CASSLVGQSSGNTIYF.

In this sample, this clonotype turned up a few times. The J gene is TRBJ1-2, the V gene TRBV20-1; TRBD1 agrees at 8 bases. The CDR3 runs 14 residues. Germline CDR1 DFQATT, CDR2 SNEGSKA (reference sequence). The V gene end was trimmed by 5 bases and the J gene end by 2 bases; junction bases not matched to a gene: 7. DNA for the CDR3: TGCAGTGCTGTTACAGGGGGTAGGAACTATGGCTACACCTTC. Translating it yields CSAVTGGRNYGYTF.

V usage is TRBV12-3 or TRBV12-4 and J usage is TRBJ2-2; 8 bases map to TRBD1. The CDR3 has 14 residues. After removal of 6 bases from V and 5 bases from J, the junction contained 5 bases not matched to a gene. Written as DNA, the CDR3 is TGTGCCAGCAGGCTAACAGGGGGAACCGGGGAGCTGTTTTTT. Its translation is CASRLTGGTGELFF.

This clonotype was found a few times. V and J are TRBV5-1 and TRBJ2-3; D is undetermined. The CDR3 has 12 amino acids. With 5 bases removed from V and 4 bases from J, the gap between germline ends came to 8 bases. The germline V gene has CDR1 SGHRS and CDR2 YFSETQ. CDR3 in DNA: TGCGCCAGCAGTTCGGATGCAGATACGCAGTATTTT. Its translation: CASSSDADTQYF. Complete variable domain (other parts from reference TRBV5-1 and TRBJ2-3): KAGVTQTPRYLIKTRGQQVTLSCSPISGHRSVSWYQQTPGQGLQFLFEYFSETQRNKGNFPGRFSGRQFSNSRSEMNVSTLELGDSALYLCASSSDADTQYFGPGTRLTVL.

The rearrangement uses TRBV5-1 and TRBJ2-1, with 7 bases fitting TRBD2. The CDR3 runs 16 residues. V shed 5 bases and J 4 bases; nucleotides not matched to a gene: 12. Germline V lookup: CDR1 SGHRS, CDR2 YFSETQ. CDR3 region: CASRFTSSGGYNEQFF. In DNA, the CDR3 is TGCGCCAGCAGATTTACTAGCTCCGGGGGGTACAATGAGCAGTTCTTC.

The genes are TRBV4-1 and TRBJ1-1; TRBD1 might be the D (5 bases). This CDR3 region has 18 residues. Trimming took 1 base from V and 3 from J, leaving 21 bases between them. Germline-derived CDR1 and CDR2 are MGHRA and YSYEKL. CDR3 residues: CASSQVRVGMSDDTEAFF. Here the CDR3 DNA reads TGCGCCAGCAGCCAAGTCAGGGTCGGGATGTCGGACGACACTGAAGCTTTCTTT.

The chain is built from TRBV12-3 or TRBV12-4 and TRBJ2-7, with 12 bases matching TRBD1. Germline trimming cut 3 bases from V and 8 bases from J; bases unmatched to any gene: 5. This CDR3 has 14 residues. The CDR3, as DNA: TGTGCCAGCAGTTTTGGGGACAGGGGGCCCCAGCAGTACTTC. It encodes CASSFGDRGPQQYF.

In this sample, this clonotype turned up a few times. This sequence joins TRBV29-1 and TRBJ2-1; 11 positions match TRBD2. V gave up 4 bases and J gave up 2 bases; unmatched junction bases: 4. Looked up from germline, CDR1 is SQVTM and CDR2 is ANQGSEA. This CDR3 is 15 amino acids long. The CDR3 protein is CSVVGLADAYNEQFF. CDR3 coding DNA: TGCAGCGTTGTGGGACTAGCGGACGCCTACAATGAGCAGTTCTTC.

J is TRBJ2-7 and V is TRBV5-6, with D hard to call. In germline, CDR1 is SGHDT, CDR2 YYEEEE. This CDR3 spans 16 amino acids. V gave up 1 base and J gave up 0 bases, with 14 bases separating them. CDR3 sequence (DNA): TGTGCCAGCAGCTTGTCCGGCGGAGCGACCTCCTACGAGCAGTACTTC. It translates to CASSLSGGATSYEQYF.

In its sample, this clonotype was seen a few times. This chain uses TRBV27 with TRBJ2-3; possible D gene TRBD1, 7 bases. Trimming removed 5 bases from V and 1 base from J, with 13 bases in between. This CDR3 comprises 15 residues. Germline-derived CDR1 and CDR2 are MNHEY and SMNVEV (reference sequence). The CDR3 nucleotides read TGTGCCAGCAGTAGGGGGCCGGGGGGCACAGATACGCAGTATTTT. It specifies CASSRGPGGTDTQYF.